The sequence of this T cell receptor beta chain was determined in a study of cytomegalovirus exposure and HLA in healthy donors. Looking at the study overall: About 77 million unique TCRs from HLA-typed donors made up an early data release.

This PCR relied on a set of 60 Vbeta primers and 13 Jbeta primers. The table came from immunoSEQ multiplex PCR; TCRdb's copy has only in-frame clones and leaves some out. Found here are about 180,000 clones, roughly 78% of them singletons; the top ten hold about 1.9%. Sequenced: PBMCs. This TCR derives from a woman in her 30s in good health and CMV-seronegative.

CDR3 loop: CASSQDPGTGGPMNTEAFF. CDR3 sequence (DNA): TGCGCCAGCAGCCAAGACCCTGGGACAGGGGGCCCAATGAACACTGAAGCTTTCTTT. The chain joins TRBV4-1 to TRBJ1-1; 12 nucleotides line up with TRBD1. This CDR3 is built from 19 residues. The J segment lost 0 bases and the V segment lost 0 bases, leaving 8 bases of the junction unmatched. Germline CDR1 is MGHRA and CDR2 is YSYEKL.